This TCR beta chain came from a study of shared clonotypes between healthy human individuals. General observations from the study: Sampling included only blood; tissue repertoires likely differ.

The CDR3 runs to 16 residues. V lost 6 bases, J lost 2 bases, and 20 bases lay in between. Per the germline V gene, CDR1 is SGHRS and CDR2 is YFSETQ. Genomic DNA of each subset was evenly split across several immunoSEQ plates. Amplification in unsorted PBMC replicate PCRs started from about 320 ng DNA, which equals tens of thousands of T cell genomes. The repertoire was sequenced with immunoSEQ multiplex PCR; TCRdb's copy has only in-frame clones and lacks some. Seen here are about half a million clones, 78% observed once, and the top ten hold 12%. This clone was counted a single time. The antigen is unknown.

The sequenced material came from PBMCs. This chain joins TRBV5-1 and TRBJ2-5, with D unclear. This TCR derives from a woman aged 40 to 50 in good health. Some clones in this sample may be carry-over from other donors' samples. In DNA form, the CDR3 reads TGCGCCAGCAACCCAACCGGGCGCCAACCACAAGAGACCCAGTACTTC. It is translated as CASNPTGRQPQETQYF.